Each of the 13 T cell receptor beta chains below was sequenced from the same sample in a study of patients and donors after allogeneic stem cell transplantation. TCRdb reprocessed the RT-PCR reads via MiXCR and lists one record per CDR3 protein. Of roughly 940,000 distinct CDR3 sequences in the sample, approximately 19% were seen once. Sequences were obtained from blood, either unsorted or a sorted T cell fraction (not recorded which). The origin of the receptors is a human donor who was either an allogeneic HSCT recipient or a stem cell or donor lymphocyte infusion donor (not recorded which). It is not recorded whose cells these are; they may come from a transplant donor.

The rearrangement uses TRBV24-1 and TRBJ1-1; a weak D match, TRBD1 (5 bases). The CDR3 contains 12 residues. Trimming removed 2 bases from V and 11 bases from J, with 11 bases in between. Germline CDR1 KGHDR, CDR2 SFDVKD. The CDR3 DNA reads TGTGCCACCAGTGATTCCCAGGGCCACGCTTTCTTT. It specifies CATSDSQGHAFF.

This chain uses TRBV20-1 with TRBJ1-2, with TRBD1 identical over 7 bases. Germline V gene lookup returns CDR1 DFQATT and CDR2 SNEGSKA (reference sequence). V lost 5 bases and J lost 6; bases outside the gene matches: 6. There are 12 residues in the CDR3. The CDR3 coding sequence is TGCAGTGCTGCGGACAGGTGGGATGGCTACACCTTC. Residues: CSAADRWDGYTF.

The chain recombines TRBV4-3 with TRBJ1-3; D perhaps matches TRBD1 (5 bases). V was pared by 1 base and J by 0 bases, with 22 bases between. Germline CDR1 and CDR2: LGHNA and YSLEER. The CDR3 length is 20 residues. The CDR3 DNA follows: TGCGCCAGCAGCCAAGCGGGGGGTTGGACGACCCCGGCCTCTGGAAACACCATATATTTT. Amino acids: CASSQAGGWTTPASGNTIYF.

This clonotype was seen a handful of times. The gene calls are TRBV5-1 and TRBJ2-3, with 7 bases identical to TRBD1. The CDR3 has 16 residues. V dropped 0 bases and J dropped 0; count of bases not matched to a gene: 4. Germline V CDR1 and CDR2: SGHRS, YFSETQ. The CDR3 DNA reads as TGCGCCAGCAGCTTGGGGACAGGACCTAGCACAGATACGCAGTATTTT. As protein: CASSLGTGPSTDTQYF.

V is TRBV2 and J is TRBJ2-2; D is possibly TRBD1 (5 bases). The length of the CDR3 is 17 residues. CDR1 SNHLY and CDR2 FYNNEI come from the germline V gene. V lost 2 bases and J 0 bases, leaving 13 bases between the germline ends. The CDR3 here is CASSEYAVTANTGELFF. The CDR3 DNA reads TGTGCCAGCAGTGAATACGCCGTGACAGCGAACACCGGGGAGCTGTTTTTT.

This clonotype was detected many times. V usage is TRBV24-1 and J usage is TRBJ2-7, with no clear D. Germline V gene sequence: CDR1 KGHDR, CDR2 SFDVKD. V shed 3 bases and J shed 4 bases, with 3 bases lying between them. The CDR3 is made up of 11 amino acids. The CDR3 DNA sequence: TGTGCCACCAGTGATGGTTACGAGCAGTACTTC. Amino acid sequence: CATSDGYEQYF.

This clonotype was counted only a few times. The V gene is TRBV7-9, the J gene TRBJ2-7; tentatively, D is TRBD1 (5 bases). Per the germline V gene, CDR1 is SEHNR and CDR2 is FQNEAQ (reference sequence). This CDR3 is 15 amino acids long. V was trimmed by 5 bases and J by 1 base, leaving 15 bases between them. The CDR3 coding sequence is TGTGCCAGCAGCAACAGGCTATCTAAATCCTACGAGCAGTACTTC. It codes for CASSNRLSKSYEQYF.

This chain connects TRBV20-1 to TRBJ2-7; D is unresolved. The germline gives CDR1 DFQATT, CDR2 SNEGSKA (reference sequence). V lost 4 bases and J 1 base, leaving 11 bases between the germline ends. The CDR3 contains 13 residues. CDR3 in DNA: TGCAGTGCTATCGACGACCCTTCCTACGAGCAGTACTTC. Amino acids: CSAIDDPSYEQYF.

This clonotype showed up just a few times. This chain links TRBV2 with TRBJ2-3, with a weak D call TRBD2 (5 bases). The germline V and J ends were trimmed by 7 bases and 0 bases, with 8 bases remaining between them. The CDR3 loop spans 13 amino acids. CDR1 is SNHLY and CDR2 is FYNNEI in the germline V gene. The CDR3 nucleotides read TGTGCCAGCACGGGGTTTAGCACAGATACGCAGTATTTT. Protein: CASTGFSTDTQYF.

The chain's CDR3 is CASSSPGPVSQPQHF. DNA for the CDR3: TGTGCCAGCAGCTCCCCGGGGCCGGTCTCTCAGCCCCAGCATTTT. The chain uses TRBV7-2 and TRBJ1-5; TRBD1 is a possible D gene (5 bases). The V gene lost 4 bases and the J gene lost 6 bases, with 16 bases spanning the gap. Per germline, CDR1 SGHTA and CDR2 FQGNSA. This CDR3 has 15 amino acids.

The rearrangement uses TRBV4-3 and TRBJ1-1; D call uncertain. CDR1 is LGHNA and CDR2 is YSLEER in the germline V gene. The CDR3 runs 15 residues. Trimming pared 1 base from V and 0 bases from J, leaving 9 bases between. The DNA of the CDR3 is TGCGCCAGCAGCCAAGGGGAGCTAATGAACACTGAAGCTTTCTTT. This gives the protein CASSQGELMNTEAFF.

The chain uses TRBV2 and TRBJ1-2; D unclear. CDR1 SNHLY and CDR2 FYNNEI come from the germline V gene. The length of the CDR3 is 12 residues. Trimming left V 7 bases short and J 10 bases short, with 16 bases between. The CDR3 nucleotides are TGTGCCAGCACCCGCGAGGGTATTGCCTACACCTTC. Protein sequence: CASTREGIAYTF.

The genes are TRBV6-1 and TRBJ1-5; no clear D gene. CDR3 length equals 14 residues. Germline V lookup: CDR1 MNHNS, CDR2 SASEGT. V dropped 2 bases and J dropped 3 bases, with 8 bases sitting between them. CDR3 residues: CASSEWRDNQPQHF. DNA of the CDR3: TGTGCCAGCAGTGAATGGCGGGACAATCAGCCCCAGCATTTT.